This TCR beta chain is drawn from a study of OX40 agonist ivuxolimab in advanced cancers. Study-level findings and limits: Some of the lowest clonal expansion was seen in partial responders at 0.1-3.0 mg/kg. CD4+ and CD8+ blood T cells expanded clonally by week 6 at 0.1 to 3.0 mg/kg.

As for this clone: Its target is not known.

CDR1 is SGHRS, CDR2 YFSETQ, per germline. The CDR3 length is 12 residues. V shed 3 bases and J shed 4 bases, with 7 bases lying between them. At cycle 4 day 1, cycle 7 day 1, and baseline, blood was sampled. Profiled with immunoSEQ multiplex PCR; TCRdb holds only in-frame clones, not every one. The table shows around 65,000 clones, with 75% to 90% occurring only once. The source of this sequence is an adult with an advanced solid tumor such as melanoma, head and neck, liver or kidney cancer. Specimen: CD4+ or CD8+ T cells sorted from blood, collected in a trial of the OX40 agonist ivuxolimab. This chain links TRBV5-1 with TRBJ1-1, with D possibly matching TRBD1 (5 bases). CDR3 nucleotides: TGCGCCAGCAGCTCGAGGGGCACTGAAGCTTTCTTT. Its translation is CASSSRGTEAFF.